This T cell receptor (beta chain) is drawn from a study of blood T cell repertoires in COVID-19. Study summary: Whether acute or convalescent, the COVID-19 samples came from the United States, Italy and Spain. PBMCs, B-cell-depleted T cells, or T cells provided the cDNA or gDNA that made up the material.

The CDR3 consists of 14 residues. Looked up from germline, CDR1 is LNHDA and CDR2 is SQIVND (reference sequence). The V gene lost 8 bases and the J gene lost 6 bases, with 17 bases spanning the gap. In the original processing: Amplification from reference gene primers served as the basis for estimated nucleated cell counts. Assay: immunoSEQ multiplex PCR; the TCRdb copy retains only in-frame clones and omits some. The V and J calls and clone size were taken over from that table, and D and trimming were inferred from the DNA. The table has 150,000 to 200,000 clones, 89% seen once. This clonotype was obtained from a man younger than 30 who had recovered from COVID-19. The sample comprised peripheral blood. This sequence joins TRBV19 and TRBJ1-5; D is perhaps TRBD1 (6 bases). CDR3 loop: CASSPQGSSQPQHF. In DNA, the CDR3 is TGTGCCAGTTCCCCCCAGGGGTCGAGTCAGCCCCAGCATTTT. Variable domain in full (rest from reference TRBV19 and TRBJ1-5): DGGITQSPKYLFRKEGQNVTLSCEQNLNHDAMYWYRQDPGQGLRLIYYSQIVNDFQKGDIAEGYSVSREKKESFPLTVTSAQKNPTAFYLCASSPQGSSQPQHFGDGTRLSIL.